This TCR beta chain was observed in a study of response to subunit inactivated influenza vaccine. This clonotype was counted between two and nine times. Antigen unknown. Whole-study results and caveats: Authors suggested each seasonal flu vaccination may recruit only limited numbers of new T cells.

The V gene lost 3 bases and the J gene lost 4 bases, with 10 bases spanning the gap. CDR3 size: 13 residues. Germline V gene data show CDR1 as MGHDK and CDR2 as SYGVNS. TCRdb re-called the RT-PCR reads through MiXCR, storing one row per CDR3 protein. This sample has around 750,000 distinct CDR3 sequences, with around 20% found just once. This sample comprised PBMCs from blood, obtained roughly 5 days after vaccination. The chain employs TRBV25-1 and TRBJ2-7, with D possibly matching TRBD2 (6 bases). This clonotype was sampled from a man over 45 who received an inactivated influenza vaccine. In DNA form, the CDR3 reads TGTGCCAGCAGTGACGGCGGGAAGTACGAGCAGTACTTC. This codes for CASSDGGKYEQYF.